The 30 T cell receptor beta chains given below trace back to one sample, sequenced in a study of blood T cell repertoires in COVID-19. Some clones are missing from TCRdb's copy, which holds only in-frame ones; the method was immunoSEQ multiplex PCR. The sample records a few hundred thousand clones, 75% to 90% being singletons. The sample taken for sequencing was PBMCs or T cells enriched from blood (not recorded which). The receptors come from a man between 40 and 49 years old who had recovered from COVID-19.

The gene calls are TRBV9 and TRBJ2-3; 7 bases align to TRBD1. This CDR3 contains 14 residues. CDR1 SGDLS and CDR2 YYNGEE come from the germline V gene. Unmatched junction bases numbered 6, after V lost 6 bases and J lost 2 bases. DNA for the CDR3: TGTGCCAGCACGCGACAGGGATACACAGATACGCAGTATTTT. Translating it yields CASTRQGYTDTQYF.

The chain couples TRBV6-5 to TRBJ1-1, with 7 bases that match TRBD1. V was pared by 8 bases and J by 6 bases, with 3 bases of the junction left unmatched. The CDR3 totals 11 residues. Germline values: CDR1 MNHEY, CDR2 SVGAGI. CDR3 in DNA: TGTGCCAGCCCGACAGGGTCTGAAGCTTTCTTT. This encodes CASPTGSEAFF.

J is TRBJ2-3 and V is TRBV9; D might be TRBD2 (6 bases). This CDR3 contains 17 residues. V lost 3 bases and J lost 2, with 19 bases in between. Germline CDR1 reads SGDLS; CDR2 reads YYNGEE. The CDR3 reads CASSALSPGLITDTQYF. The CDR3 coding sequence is TGTGCCAGCAGCGCCCTCTCCCCGGGACTTATCACAGATACGCAGTATTTT.

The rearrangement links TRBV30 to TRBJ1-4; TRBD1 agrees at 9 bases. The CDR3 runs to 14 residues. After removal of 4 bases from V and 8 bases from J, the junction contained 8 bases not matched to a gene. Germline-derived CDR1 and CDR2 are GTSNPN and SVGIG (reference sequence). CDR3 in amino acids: CAWNMGQGGEKLFF. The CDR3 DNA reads TGTGCCTGGAACATGGGACAGGGAGGAGAAAAACTGTTTTTT.

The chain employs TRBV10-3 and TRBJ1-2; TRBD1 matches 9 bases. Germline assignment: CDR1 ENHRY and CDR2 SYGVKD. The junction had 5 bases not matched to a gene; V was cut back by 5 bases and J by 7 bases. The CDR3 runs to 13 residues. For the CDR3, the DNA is TGTGCCATCAGTTGGGACAGGGAATTTGGCTACACCTTC. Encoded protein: CAISWDREFGYTF.

This chain's CDR3 is CASSFRGNTGELFF. CDR3 DNA sequence: TGTGCCAGCAGCTTCAGGGGTAACACCGGGGAGCTGTTTTTT. The chain uses TRBV6-5 and TRBJ2-2; D is possibly TRBD1 (6 bases). From germline, CDR1 is MNHEY and CDR2 SVGAGI. The germline V and J ends were trimmed by 6 bases and 2 bases, with 10 bases remaining between them. This CDR3 is 14 amino acids long.

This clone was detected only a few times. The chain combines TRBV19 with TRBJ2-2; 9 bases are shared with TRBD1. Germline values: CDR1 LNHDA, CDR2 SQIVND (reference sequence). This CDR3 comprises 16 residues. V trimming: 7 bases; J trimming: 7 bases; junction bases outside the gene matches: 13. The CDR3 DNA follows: TGTGCCAGTAATCGTGTGAGACAGGGGGTGGACGGGGAGCTGTTTTTT. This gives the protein CASNRVRQGVDGELFF.

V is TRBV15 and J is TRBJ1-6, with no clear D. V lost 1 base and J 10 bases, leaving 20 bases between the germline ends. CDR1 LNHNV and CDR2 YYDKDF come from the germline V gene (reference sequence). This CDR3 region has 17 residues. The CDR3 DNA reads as TGTGCCACCAGCAGAGTAGTGTCGGCAGGCTTAGGATCACCCCTCCACTTT. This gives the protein CATSRVVSAGLGSPLHF.

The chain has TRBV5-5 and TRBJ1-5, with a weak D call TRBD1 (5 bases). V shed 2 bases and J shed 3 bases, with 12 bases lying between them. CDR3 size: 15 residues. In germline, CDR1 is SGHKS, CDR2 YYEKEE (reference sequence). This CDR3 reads CASSFRPGHNQPQHF. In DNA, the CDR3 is TGTGCCAGCAGCTTTAGGCCAGGACACAATCAGCCCCAGCATTTT. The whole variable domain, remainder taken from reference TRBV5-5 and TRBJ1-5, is DAGVTQSPTHLIKTRGQQVTLRCSPISGHKSVSWYQQVLGQGPQFIFQYYEKEERGRGNFPDRFSARQFPNYSSELNVNALLLGDSALYLCASSFRPGHNQPQHFGDGTRLSIL.

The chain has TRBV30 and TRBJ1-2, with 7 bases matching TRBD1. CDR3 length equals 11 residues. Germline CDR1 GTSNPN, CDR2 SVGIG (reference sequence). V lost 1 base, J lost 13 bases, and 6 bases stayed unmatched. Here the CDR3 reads CAWSAPGGCTF. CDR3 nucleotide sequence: TGTGCCTGGAGTGCCCCAGGGGGATGCACCTTC.

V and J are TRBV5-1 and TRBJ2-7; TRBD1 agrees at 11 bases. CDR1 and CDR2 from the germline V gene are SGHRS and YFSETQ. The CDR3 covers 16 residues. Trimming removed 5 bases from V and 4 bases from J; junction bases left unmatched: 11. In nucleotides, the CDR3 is TGCGCCAGCAGGTTTACTCCCGGGACAGGGGGATACGAGCAGTACTTC. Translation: CASRFTPGTGGYEQYF.

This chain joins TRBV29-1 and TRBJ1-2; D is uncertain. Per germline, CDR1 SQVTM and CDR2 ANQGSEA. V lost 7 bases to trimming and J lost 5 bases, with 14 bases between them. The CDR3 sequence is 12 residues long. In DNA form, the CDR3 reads TGCAGCGCTCTGGCCTTTTGGTATGGCTACACCTTC. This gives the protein CSALAFWYGYTF.

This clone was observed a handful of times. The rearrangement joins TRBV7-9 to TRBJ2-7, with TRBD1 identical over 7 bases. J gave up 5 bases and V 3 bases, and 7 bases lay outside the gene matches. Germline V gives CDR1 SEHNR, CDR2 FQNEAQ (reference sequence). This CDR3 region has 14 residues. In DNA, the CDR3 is TGTGCCAGCAGCTTTGGTAGGGGGCAGGACGAGCAGTACTTC. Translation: CASSFGRGQDEQYF.

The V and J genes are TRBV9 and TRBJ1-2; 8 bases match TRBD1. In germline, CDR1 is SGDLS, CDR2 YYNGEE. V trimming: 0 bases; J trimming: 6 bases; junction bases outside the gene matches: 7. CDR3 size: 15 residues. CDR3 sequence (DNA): TGTGCCAGCAGCGTAGCCTCCGGACAGGGACATGGCTACACCTTC. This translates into CASSVASGQGHGYTF.

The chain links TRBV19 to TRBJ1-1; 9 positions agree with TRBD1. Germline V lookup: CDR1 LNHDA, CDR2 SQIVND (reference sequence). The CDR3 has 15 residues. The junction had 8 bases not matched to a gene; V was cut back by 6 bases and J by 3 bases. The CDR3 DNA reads TGTGCCAGTAGGGAACAGGGGGCTCGAGACACTGAAGCTTTCTTT. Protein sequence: CASREQGARDTEAFF.

This CDR3 is CASSPRGLAAYNEQFF. In DNA, the CDR3 is TGTGCCAGCAGCCCCCGGGGACTAGCGGCCTACAATGAGCAGTTCTTC. The chain links TRBV9 to TRBJ2-1, with 11 bases fitting TRBD2. V was clipped by 4 bases and J by 2 bases; unmatched bases: 5. This CDR3 contains 16 residues. Germline values: CDR1 SGDLS, CDR2 YYNGEE.

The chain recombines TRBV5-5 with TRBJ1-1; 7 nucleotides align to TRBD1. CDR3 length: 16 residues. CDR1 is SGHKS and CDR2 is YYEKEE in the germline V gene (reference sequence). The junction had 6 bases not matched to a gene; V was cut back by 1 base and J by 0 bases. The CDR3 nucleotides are TGTGCCAGCAGCTTGTTAGGGGGCGGAGTGAACACTGAAGCTTTCTTT. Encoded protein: CASSLLGGGVNTEAFF.

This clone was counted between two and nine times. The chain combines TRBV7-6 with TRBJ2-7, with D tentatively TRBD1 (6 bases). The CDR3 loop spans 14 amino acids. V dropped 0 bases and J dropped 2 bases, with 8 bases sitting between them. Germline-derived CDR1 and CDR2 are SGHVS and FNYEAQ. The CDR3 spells CASSLAAGAYEQYF. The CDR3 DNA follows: TGTGCCAGCAGCTTAGCCGCAGGGGCCTACGAGCAGTACTTC.

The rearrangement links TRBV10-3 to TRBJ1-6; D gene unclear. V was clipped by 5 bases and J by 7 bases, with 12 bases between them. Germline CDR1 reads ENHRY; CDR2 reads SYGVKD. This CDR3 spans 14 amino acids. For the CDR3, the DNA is TGTGCCATCAGTTTTGGGGAGGGAAATTCACCCCTCCACTTT. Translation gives CAISFGEGNSPLHF.

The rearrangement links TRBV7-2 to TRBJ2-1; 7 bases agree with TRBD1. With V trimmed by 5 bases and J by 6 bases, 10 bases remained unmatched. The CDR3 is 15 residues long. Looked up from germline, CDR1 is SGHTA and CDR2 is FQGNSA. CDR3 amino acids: CASSPTGLRLNEQFF. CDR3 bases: TGTGCCAGCAGCCCGACAGGGTTACGGCTCAATGAGCAGTTCTTC.

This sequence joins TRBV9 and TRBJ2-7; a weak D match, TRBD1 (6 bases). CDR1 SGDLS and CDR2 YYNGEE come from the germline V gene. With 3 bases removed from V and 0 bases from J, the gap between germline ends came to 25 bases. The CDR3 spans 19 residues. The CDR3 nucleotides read TGTGCCAGCAGCGAGGATGGGGGCAGGGGAGTTATAGCCTCCTACGAGCAGTACTTC. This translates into CASSEDGGRGVIASYEQYF.

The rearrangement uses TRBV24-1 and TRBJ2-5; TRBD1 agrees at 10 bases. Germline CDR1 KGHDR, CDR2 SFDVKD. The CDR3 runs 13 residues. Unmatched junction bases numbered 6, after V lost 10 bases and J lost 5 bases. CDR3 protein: CATSRTGGETQYF. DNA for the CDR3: TGTGCCACGTCAAGGACAGGGGGGGAGACCCAGTACTTC.

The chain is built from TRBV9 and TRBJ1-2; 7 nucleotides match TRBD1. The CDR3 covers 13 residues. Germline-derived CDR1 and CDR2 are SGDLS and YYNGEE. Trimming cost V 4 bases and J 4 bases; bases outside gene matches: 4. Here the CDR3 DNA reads TGTGCCAGCAGCCAGGGGGGAGGCTATGGCTACACCTTC. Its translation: CASSQGGGYGYTF.

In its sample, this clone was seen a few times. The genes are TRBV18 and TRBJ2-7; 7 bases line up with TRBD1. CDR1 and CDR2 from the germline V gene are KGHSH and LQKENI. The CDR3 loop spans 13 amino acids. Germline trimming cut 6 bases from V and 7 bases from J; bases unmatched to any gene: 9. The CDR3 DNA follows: TGTGCCAGCTCGCCTGGGCAGGGGGAAGAGCAGTACTTC. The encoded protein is CASSPGQGEEQYF.

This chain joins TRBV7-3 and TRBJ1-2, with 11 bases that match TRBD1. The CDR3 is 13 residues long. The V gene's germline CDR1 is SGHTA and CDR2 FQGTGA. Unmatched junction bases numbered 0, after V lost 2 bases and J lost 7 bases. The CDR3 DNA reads TGTGCCAGCAGCTTAGGGACAGGGGGTGGCTACACCTTC. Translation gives CASSLGTGGGYTF.

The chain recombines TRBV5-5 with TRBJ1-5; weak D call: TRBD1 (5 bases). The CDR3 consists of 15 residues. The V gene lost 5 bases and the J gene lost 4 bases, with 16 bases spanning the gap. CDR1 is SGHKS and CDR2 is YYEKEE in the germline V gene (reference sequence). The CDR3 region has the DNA TGTGCCAGCAGTACCAGGTGGGGGGAAAATCAGCCCCAGCATTTT. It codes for CASSTRWGENQPQHF.

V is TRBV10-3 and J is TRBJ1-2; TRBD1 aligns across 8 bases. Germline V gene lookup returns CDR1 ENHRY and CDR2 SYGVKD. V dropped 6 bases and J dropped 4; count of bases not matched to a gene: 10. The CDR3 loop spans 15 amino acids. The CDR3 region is CAIRPSGGPPYGYTF. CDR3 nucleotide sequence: TGTGCCATCAGACCTTCAGGGGGCCCCCCCTATGGCTACACCTTC.

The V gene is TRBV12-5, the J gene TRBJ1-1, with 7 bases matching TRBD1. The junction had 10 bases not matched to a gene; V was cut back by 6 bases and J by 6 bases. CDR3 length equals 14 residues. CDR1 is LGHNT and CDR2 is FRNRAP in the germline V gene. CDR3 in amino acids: CASGRDRAFPEAFF. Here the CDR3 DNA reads TGTGCTAGTGGAAGAGACAGGGCATTCCCTGAAGCTTTCTTT.

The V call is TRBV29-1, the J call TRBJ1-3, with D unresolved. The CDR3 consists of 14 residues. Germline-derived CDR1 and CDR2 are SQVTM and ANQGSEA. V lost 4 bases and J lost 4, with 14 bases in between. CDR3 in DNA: TGCAGCGTTGTAGAGATTGAAAGCGGAAACACCATATATTTT. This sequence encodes CSVVEIESGNTIYF.

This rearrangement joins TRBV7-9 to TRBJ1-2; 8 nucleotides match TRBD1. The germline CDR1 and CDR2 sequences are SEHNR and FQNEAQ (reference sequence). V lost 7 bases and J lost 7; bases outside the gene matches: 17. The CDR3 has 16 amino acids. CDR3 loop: CASTPSGTGVYRGYTF. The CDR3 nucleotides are TGTGCCAGCACACCCTCCGGGACAGGAGTTTATCGTGGCTACACCTTC.